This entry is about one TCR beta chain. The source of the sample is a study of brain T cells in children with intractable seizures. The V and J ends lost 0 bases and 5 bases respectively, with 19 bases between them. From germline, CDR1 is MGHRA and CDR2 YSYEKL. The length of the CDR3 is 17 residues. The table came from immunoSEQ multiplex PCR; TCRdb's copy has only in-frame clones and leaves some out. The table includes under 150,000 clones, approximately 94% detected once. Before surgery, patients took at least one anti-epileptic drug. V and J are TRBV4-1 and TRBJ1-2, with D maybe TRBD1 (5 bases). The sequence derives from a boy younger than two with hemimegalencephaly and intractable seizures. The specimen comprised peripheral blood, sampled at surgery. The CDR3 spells CASSQDIGTGGEYGYTF. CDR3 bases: TGCGCCAGCAGCCAAGATATCGGGACCGGGGGGGAATATGGCTACACCTTC.